The clone carrying this T cell receptor (beta chain) was seen only a few times. The antigen remains undetermined. Every sample yielded at least 6.5 million isolated PBMCs. The CDR3 spans 17 residues. Primers used in a second PCR of roughly 6 to 11 cycles were a sample-barcoded 5' primer and a J-beta primer mix. Paired-end reads containing CDR3 totaled no fewer than 2.5 million for each sample. Via MiXCR, TCRdb re-called the 5' RACE reads, giving one row per CDR3 protein. The sample carries about 640,000 distinct CDR3 sequences, about 54% recorded once. This entry is derived from a study of blood T cells in healthy people across ages. Study-level results: The fall in TCR beta diversity per million T cells was roughly linear with age. Whereas aged donors had fewer naive CD4+ cells, long-lived donors had more of them and higher diversity.

This TCR was sampled from a man in his 60s in good health. The rearrangement joins TRBV21-1 to TRBJ2-3; TRBD2 is taken as the D call from the table, unchecked against the DNA. TRBV21-1 is reported as a pseudogene. The sequencing input was blood. This CDR3 reads CASSKRAGPGWADTQYF. CDR3 bases: TGTGCCAGCAGCAAAAGGGCAGGGCCAGGGTGGGCAGATACGCAGTATTTT.